This note documents a single T cell receptor (beta chain) sequence. Using its own MiXCR run on the RT-PCR reads, TCRdb lists one record per CDR3 protein. The sample contains approximately 720,000 distinct CDR3 sequences, 14% of which appear only once. Sequencing input: memory CD4+ T cells from blood. This clonotype originated in a female donor in good health, serving as a healthy control.

CDR3 DNA: TGTGCCAGCGGGGAGTCATTGTCCTACGAGCAGTACTTC. It encodes CASGESLSYEQYF. The V and J genes are TRBV19 and TRBJ2-7, with D possibly TRBD2 on 5 matching bases. V shed 9 bases and J shed 1 base, with 13 bases lying between them. CDR1 LNHDA and CDR2 SQIVND come from the germline V gene (reference sequence). This CDR3 has 13 residues.